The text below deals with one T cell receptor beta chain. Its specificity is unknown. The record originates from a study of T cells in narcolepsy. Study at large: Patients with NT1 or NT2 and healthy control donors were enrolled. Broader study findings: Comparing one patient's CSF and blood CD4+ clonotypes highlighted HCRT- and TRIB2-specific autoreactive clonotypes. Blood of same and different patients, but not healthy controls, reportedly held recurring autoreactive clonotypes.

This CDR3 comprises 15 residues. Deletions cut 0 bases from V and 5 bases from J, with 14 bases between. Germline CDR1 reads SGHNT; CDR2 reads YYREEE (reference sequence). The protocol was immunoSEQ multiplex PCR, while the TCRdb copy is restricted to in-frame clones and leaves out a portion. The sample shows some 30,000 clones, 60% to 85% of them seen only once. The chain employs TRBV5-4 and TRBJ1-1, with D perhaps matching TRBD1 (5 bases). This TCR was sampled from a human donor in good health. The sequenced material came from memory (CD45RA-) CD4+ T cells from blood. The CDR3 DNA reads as TGTGCCAGCAGCTTGGACCCAGGGAAGAGGACTGAAGCTTTCTTT. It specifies CASSLDPGKRTEAFF.